This T cell receptor beta chain was sequenced in a study of blood T cell repertoires in COVID-19. The overall study: PBMCs, B-cell-depleted T cells, or T cells were the source of the cDNA or gDNA that made up the material.

The study counted Cohort 3 donors as recovered given two negative PCRs, clearance, or symptom resolution. The table came from immunoSEQ multiplex PCR; TCRdb's copy has only in-frame clones and leaves some out. Of fewer than 250,000 clones detected, around 84% appear once; the ten largest clones hold under 4%. The CDR3 runs 17 residues. After removal of 1 base from V and 5 bases from J, the junction contained 11 bases not matched to a gene. Germline lookup yields CDR1 LGHNA and CDR2 YNFKEQ. J is TRBJ2-5 and V is TRBV4-2; 9 positions agree with TRBD2. This TCR was recovered from a woman in her twenties or thirties who had recovered from COVID-19. Sequencing input: PBMCs or T cells enriched from blood (not recorded which). CDR3 sequence reads: CASSQVSGAGGHETQYF. As DNA, the CDR3 is TGTGCCAGCAGCCAAGTGTCGGGAGCGGGAGGACACGAGACCCAGTACTTC.